The clone carrying this T cell receptor beta chain was detected a few times. Original processing methods: Amplification of reference gene primers was used by the study to estimate nucleated cell counts. Repertoires were generated with immunoSEQ multiplex PCR, while TCRdb's copy carries only in-frame clones and drops some. That table is the source of V, J and clone size, and D and trimming were worked out from the DNA. This sample has approximately 230,000 clones, with about 90% found just once. The data stem from a study of blood T cell repertoires in COVID-19. Study-wide background: T cells, B-cell-depleted T cells, or PBMCs supplied cDNA or gDNA.

Participant age was roughly 18 to 89 years, and participants resided in about two dozen US areas. Germline V gene lookup returns CDR1 LNHNV and CDR2 YYDKDF (reference sequence). V lost 0 bases and J 6 bases, leaving 11 bases between the germline ends. The CDR3 spans 15 residues. The source material was PBMCs or T cells enriched from blood (not recorded which). The chain joins TRBV15 to TRBJ2-2; D might be TRBD1 (5 bases). This TCR derives from a woman under 40 with acute COVID-19. This chain's CDR3 is CATSRETQVSGELFF. The CDR3 DNA reads as TGTGCCACCAGCAGAGAAACACAGGTCTCCGGGGAGCTGTTTTTT.